This T cell receptor (beta chain) was captured in a study of cytomegalovirus exposure and HLA in healthy donors. Study-level findings and limits: It was reported that the classifier diagnosed cytomegalovirus status with high specificity and sensitivity in both the original and validation cohorts.

Only in-frame clones appear in the TCRdb table, and some are missing; sequencing was by immunoSEQ multiplex PCR. Of 55,000 to 75,000 clones in the sample, 91% were seen once. The donors belonged to the roughly 120-subject validation cohort, separate from the roughly 650-subject first cohort. This clone was counted once. Its specificity is not known. The material sequenced was PBMCs. The receptor's source is a man between 18 and 29 years old in good health and CMV-seronegative.

The CDR3 DNA sequence: TGTGCCAGCAGGGAGGAGGGGGCTAACACTGAAGCTTTCTTT. This translates into CASREEGANTEAFF. The chain couples TRBV5-8 to TRBJ1-1, with 7 bases fitting TRBD1. V shed 5 bases and J 2 bases; nucleotides not matched to a gene: 6. Germline loops: CDR1 SGHTS, CDR2 YDEGEE. CDR3 length: 14 residues.